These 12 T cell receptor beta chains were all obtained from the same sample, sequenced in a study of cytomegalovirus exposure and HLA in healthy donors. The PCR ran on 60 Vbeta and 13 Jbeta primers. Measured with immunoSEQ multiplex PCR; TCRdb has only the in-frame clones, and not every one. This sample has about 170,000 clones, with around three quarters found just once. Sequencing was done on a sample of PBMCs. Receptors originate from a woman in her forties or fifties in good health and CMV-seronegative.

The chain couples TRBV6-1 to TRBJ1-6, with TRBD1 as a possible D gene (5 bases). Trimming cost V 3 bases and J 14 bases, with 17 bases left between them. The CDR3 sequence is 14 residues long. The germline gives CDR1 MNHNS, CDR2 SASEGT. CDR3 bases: TGTGCCAGCAGTGAGGGGGGGTGGGGTGGCGCCCTCCACTTT. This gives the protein CASSEGGWGGALHF.

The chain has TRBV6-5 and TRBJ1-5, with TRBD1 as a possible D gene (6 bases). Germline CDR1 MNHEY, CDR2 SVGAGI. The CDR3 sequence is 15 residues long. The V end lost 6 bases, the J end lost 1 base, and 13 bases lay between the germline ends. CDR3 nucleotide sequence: TGTGCCAGCAGACGGACAGATTCAAGCAATCAGCCCCAGCATTTT. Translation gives CASRRTDSSNQPQHF.

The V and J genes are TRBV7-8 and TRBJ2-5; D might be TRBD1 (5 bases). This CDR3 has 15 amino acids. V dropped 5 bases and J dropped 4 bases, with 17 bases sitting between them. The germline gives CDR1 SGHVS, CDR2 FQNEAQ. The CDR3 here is CASSPPSTARETQYF. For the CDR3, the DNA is TGTGCCAGCAGCCCGCCGTCGACAGCCAGAGAGACCCAGTACTTC.

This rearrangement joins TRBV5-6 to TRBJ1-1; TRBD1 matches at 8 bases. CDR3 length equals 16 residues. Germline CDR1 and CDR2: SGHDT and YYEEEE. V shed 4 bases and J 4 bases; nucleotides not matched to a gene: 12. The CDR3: CASSPDRGIWITEAFF. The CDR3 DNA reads TGTGCCAGCAGCCCCGACAGGGGAATTTGGATCACTGAAGCTTTCTTT.

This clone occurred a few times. The CDR3, as DNA: TGTGCCAGCAGCTCAGGGTTTTACACTGAAGCTTTCTTT. This sequence encodes CASSSGFYTEAFF. The chain uses TRBV7-2 and TRBJ1-1; TRBD1 might be the D (5 bases). In germline, CDR1 is SGHTA, CDR2 FQGNSA. The CDR3 is 13 residues long. The V and J ends lost 4 bases and 3 bases respectively, with 9 bases between them.

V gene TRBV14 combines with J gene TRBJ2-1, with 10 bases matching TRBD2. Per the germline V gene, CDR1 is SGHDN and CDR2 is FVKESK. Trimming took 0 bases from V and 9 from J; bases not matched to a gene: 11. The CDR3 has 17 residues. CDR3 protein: CASSQEFSAGGPGEQFF. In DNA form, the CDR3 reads TGTGCCAGCAGCCAAGAATTCTCAGCGGGGGGGCCGGGTGAGCAGTTCTTC.

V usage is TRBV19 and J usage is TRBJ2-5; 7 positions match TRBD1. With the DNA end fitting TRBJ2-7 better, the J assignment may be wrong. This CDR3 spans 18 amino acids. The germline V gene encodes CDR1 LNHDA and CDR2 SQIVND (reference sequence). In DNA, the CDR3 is TGTGCCAGTATCACAAACCACCTTTGTGACAGGGCCATCTACGAGCAGTACTTC. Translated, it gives CASITNHLCDRAIYEQYF.

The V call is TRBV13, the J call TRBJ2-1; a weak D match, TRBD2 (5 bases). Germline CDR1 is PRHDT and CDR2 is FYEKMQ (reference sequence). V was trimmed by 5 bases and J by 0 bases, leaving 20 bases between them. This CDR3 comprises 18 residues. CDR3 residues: CASSNDWVGGSSYNEQFF. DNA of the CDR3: TGTGCCAGCAGCAATGACTGGGTTGGAGGTAGCTCCTACAATGAGCAGTTCTTC. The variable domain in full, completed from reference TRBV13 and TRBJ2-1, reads AAGVIQSPRHLIKEKRETATLKCYPIPRHDTVYWYQQGPGQDPQFLISFYEKMQSDKGSIPDRFSAQQFSDYHSELNMSSLELGDSALYFCASSNDWVGGSSYNEQFFGPGTRLTVL.

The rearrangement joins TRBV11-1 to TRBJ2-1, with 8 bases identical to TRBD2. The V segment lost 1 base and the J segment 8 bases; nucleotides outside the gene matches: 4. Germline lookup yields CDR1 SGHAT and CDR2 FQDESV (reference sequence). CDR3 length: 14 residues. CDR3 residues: CASSLEGLGDEQFF. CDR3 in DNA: TGTGCCAGCAGCTTAGAGGGACTAGGCGATGAGCAGTTCTTC. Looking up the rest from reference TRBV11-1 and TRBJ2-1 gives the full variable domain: EAEVAQSPRYKITEKSQAVAFWCDPISGHATLYWYRQILGQGPELLVQFQDESVVDDSQLPKDRFSAERLKGVDSTLKIQPAELGDSAMYLCASSLEGLGDEQFFGPGTRLTVL.

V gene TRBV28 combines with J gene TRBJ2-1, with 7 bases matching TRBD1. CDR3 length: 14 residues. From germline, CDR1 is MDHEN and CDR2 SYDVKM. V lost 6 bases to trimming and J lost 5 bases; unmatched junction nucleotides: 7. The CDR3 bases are TGTGCCAGCAGGGACAGGTCCCCCCACAATGAGCAGTTCTTC. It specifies CASRDRSPHNEQFF.

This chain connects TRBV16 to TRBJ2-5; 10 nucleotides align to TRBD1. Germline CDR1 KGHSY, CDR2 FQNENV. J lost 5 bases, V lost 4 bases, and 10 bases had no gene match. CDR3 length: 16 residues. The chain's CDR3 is CASSLPTGGLKETQYF. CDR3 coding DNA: TGTGCCAGCAGCCTTCCGACAGGGGGCTTGAAGGAGACCCAGTACTTC.

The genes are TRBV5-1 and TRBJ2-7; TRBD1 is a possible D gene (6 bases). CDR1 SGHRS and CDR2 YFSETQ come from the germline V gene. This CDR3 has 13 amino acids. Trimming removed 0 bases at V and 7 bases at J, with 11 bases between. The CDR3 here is CASSLDRVGEQYF. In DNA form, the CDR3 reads TGCGCCAGCAGCTTGGACAGGGTCGGGGAGCAGTACTTC. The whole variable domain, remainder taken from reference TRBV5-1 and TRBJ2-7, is KAGVTQTPRYLIKTRGQQVTLSCSPISGHRSVSWYQQTPGQGLQFLFEYFSETQRNKGNFPGRFSGRQFSNSRSEMNVSTLELGDSALYLCASSLDRVGEQYFGPGTRLTVT.